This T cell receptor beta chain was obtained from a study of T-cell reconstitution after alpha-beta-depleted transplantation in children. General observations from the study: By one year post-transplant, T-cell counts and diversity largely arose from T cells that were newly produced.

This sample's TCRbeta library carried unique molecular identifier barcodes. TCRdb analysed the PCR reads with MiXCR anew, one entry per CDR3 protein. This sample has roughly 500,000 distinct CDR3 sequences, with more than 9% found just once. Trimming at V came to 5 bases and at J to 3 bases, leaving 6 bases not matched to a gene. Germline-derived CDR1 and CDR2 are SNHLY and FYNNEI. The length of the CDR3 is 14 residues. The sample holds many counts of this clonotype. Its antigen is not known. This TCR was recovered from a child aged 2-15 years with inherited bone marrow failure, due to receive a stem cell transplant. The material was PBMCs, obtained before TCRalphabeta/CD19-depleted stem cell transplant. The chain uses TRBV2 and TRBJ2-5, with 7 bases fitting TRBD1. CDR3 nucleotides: TGTGCCAGCAGTCCGGGACAGATAAAAGAGACCCAGTACTTC. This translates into CASSPGQIKETQYF.